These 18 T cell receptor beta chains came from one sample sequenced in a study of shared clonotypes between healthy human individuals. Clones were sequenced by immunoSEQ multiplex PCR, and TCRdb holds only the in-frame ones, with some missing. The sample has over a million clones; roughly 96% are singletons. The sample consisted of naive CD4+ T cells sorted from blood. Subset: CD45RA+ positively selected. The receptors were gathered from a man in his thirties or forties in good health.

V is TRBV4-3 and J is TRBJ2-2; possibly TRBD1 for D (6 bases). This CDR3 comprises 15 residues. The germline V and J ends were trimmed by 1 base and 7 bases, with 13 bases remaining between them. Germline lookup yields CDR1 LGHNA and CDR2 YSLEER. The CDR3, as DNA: TGCGCCAGCAGCCAAGTTCAGGGGCTTGGCGGGGAGCTGTTTTTT. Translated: CASSQVQGLGGELFF.

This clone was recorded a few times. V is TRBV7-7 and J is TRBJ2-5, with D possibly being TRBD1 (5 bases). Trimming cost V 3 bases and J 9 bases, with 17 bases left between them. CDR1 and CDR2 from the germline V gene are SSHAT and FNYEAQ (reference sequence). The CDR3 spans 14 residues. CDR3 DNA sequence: TGTGCCAGCAGCTTCGAACAGGCCCAAGGTCCCCAGTACTTC. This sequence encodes CASSFEQAQGPQYF.

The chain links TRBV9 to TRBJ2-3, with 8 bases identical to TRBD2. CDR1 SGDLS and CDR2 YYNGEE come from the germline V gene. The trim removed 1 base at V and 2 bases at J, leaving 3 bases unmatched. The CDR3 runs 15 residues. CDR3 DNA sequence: TGTGCCAGCAGCGTATTTAGCGGGAACACAGATACGCAGTATTTT. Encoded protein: CASSVFSGNTDTQYF. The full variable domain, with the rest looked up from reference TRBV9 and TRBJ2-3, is DSGVTQTPKHLITATGQRVTLRCSPRSGDLSVYWYQQSLDQGLQFLIQYYNGEERAKGNILERFSAQQFPDLHSELNLSSLELGDSALYFCASSVFSGNTDTQYFGPGTRLTVL.

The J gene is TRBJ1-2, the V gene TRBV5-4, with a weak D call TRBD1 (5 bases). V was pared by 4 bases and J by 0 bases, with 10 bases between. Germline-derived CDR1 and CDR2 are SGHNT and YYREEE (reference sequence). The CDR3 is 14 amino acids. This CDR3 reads CASSRDEANYGYTF. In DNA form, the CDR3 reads TGTGCCAGCAGCCGGGACGAAGCTAACTATGGCTACACCTTC.

The CDR3 nucleotides are TGTGCCATCAGTGAGTCGACTGGGGGTCTTTACAATGAGCAGTTCTTC. Its protein is CAISESTGGLYNEQFF. The chain couples TRBV10-3 to TRBJ2-1; D assignment may be TRBD1 or TRBD2 (5 bases each). This CDR3 contains 16 residues. The ends were cut back, 0 bases at V and 4 bases at J, with 13 bases in the middle. Per the germline V gene, CDR1 is ENHRY and CDR2 is SYGVKD.

For the CDR3, the DNA is TGTGCCAGCAGCTTAACGGGACAGCCTAATGAAAAACTGTTTTTT. This encodes CASSLTGQPNEKLFF. This rearrangement joins TRBV9 to TRBJ1-4, with 7 bases aligning to TRBD1. This CDR3 is 15 amino acids long. The germline V gene has CDR1 SGDLS and CDR2 YYNGEE. V shed 4 bases and J 3 bases; nucleotides not matched to a gene: 6.

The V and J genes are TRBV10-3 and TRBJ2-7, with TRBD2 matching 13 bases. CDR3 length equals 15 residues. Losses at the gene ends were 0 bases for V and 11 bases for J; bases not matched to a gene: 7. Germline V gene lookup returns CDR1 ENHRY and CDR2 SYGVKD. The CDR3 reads CAISESGLAGEEEYF. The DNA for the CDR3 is TGTGCCATCAGTGAGTCAGGACTAGCGGGAGAGGAAGAGTACTTC.

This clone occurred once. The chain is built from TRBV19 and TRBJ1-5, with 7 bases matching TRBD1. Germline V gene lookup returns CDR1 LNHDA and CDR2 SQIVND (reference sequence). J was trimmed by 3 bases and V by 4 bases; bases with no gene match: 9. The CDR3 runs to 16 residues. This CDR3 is CASSSPRQGDNQPQHF. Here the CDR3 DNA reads TGTGCCAGTAGTAGCCCCAGACAGGGCGACAATCAGCCCCAGCATTTT.

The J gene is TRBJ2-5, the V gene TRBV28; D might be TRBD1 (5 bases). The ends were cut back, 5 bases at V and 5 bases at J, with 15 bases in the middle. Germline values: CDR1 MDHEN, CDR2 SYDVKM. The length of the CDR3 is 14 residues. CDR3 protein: CASSPDRRRETQYF. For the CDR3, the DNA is TGTGCCAGCAGTCCCGACAGAAGACGTGAGACCCAGTACTTC.

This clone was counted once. CDR3 region: CASTGRPHYEQYF. As DNA, the CDR3 is TGTGCCAGCACAGGACGGCCTCACTACGAGCAGTACTTC. The chain is built from TRBV25-1 and TRBJ2-7; D is ambiguous. V gave up 7 bases and J gave up 3 bases, with 13 bases separating them. The germline CDR1 and CDR2 sequences are MGHDK and SYGVNS. The CDR3 is 13 amino acids.

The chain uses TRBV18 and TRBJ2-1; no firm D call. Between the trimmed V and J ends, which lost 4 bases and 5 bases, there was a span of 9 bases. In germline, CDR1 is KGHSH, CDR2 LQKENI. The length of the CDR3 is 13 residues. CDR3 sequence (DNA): TGTGCCAGCTCACACGACTCGAACAATGAGCAGTTCTTC. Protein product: CASSHDSNNEQFF. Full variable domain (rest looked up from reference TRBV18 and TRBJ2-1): NAGVMQNPRHLVRRRGQEARLRCSPMKGHSHVYWYRQLPEEGLKFMVYLQKENIIDESGMPKERFSAEFPKEGPSILRIQQVVRGDSAAYFCASSHDSNNEQFFGPGTRLTVL.

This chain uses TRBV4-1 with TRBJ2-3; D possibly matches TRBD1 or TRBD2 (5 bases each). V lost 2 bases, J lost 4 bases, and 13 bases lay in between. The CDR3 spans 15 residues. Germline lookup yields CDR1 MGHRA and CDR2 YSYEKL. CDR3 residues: CASSQSGTVSDTQYF. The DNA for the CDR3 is TGCGCCAGCAGCCAATCCGGGACGGTCTCAGATACGCAGTATTTT.

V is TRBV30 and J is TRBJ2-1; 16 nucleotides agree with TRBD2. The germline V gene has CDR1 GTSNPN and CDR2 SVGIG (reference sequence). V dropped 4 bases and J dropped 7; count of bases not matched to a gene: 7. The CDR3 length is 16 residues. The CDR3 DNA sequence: TGTGCCTGGACCCCGGGACTAGCGGGAGGGTCAAATGAGCAGTTCTTC. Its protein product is CAWTPGLAGGSNEQFF. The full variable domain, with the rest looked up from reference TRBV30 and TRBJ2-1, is SQTIHQWPATLVQPVGSPLSLECTVEGTSNPNLYWYRQAAGRGLQLLFYSVGIGQISSEVPQNLSASRPQDRQFILSSKKLLLSDSGFYLCAWTPGLAGGSNEQFFGPGTRLTVL.

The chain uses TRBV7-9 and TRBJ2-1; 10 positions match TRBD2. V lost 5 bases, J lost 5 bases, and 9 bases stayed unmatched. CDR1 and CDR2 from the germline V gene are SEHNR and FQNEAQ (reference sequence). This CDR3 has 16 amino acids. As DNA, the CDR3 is TGTGCCAGCAGCCCCCTAGGAGCGGGAGGGAACAATGAGCAGTTCTTC. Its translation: CASSPLGAGGNNEQFF.

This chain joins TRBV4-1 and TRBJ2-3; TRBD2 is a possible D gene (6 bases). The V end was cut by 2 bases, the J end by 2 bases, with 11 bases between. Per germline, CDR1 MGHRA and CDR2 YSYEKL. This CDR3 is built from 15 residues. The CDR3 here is CASSQLGLLTDTQYF. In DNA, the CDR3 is TGCGCCAGCAGCCAACTGGGACTTCTCACAGATACGCAGTATTTT.

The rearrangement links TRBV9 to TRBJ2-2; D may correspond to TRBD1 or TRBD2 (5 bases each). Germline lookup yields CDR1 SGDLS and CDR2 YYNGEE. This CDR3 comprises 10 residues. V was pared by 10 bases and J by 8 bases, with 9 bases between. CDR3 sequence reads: CASGPGELFF. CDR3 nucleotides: TGTGCCTCGGGGCCAGGGGAGCTGTTTTTT.

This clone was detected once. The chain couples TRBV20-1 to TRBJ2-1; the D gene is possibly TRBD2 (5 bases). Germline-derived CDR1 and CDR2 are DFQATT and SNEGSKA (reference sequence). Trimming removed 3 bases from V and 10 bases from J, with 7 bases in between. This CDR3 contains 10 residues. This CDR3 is CSARWEEQFF. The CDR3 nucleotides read TGCAGTGCTAGGTGGGAGGAGCAGTTCTTC.

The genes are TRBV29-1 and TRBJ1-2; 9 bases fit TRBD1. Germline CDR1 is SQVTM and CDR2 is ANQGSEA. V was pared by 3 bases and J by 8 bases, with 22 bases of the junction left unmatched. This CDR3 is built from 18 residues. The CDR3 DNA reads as TGCAGCGTTGAGGTCCAAATATACAGGGGGCTCGTCCTGGGCGGCTACACCTTC. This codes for CSVEVQIYRGLVLGGYTF. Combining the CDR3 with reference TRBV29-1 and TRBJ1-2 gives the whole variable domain SAVISQKPSRDICQRGTSLTIQCQVDSQVTMMFWYRQQPGQSLTLIATANQGSEATYESGFVIDKFPISRPNLTFSTLTVSNMSPEDSSIYLCSVEVQIYRGLVLGGYTFGSGTRLTVV.